Shown below are 23 T cell receptor beta chains from a single sample sequenced in a study of blood T cell repertoires in COVID-19. Produced via immunoSEQ multiplex PCR; TCRdb's table is partial and in-frame only. Here the sample spans about 80,000 clones, roughly 90% being singletons. Sequenced input: peripheral blood. The source is an elderly woman with active or convalescent COVID-19.

The rearrangement joins TRBV19 to TRBJ2-5; maybe TRBD2 (6 bases). The germline V and J ends were trimmed by 3 bases and 0 bases, with 14 bases remaining between them. Germline CDR1 reads LNHDA; CDR2 reads SQIVND (reference sequence). The CDR3 sequence is 16 residues long. CDR3 nucleotides: TGTGCCAGTAGTATGACGGGACTTGTGTACCAAGAGACCCAGTACTTC. Translating gives CASSMTGLVYQETQYF.

The chain recombines TRBV28 with TRBJ1-5; weak D call: TRBD1 (5 bases). Trimming stripped 10 bases from V and 0 bases from J, with 22 bases between. The CDR3 totals 17 residues. Germline V gene sequence: CDR1 MDHEN, CDR2 SYDVKM. DNA of the CDR3: TGTGCCACTTACCAAACATGGGGGGGTGGTAGCAATCAGCCCCAGCATTTT. Translation: CATYQTWGGGSNQPQHF. The complete variable domain, with remaining parts taken from reference TRBV28 and TRBJ1-5, reads DVKVTQSSRYLVKRTGEKVFLECVQDMDHENMFWYRQDPGLGLRLIYFSYDVKMKEKGDIPEGYSVSREKKERFSLILESASTNQTSMYLCATYQTWGGGSNQPQHFGDGTRLSIL.

The table lists this clone with a count of one. The J gene is TRBJ2-2, the V gene TRBV5-8, with 7 bases that match TRBD1. The trim removed 2 bases at V and 6 bases at J, leaving 13 bases unmatched. Looked up from germline, CDR1 is SGHTS and CDR2 is YDEGEE. CDR3 size: 17 residues. The CDR3 loop reads CASSFSPGTAKAGELFF. In nucleotides, the CDR3 is TGTGCCAGCAGCTTCTCACCCGGGACAGCAAAGGCCGGGGAGCTGTTTTTT.

This chain connects TRBV9 to TRBJ2-1; 10 bases agree with TRBD2. Looked up from germline, CDR1 is SGDLS and CDR2 is YYNGEE. The CDR3 loop spans 18 amino acids. Trimming removed 0 bases from V and 7 bases from J; junction bases left unmatched: 13. The CDR3 loop reads CASSVGGSGRAGWNEQFF. DNA of the CDR3: TGTGCCAGCAGCGTAGGGGGGAGCGGGAGGGCCGGGTGGAATGAGCAGTTCTTC.

The chain uses TRBV5-1 and TRBJ2-1; the match to TRBD2 covers 10 bases. J was trimmed by 2 bases and V by 3 bases; bases with no gene match: 2. This CDR3 region has 15 residues. The germline V gene encodes CDR1 SGHRS and CDR2 YFSETQ. CDR3 coding DNA: TGCGCCAGCAGCTCGGGGACTAGCGCCTACAATGAGCAGTTCTTC. Amino acid sequence: CASSSGTSAYNEQFF.

V is TRBV6-1 and J is TRBJ2-3, with 10 nucleotides matching TRBD2. This CDR3 contains 16 residues. CDR1 is MNHNS, CDR2 SASEGT, per germline. J gave up 1 base and V 0 bases, and 1 base lay outside the gene matches. CDR3 sequence: CASSEALAGGTDTQYF. In DNA form, the CDR3 reads TGTGCCAGCAGTGAAGCCCTAGCGGGAGGCACAGATACGCAGTATTTT.

The CDR3 nucleotides are TGTGCCAGCAGTATCAGGGGGGCGAAGACCCAGTACTTC. Its translation is CASSIRGAKTQYF. V and J are TRBV28 and TRBJ2-5; possibly TRBD1 for D (7 bases). CDR3 length: 13 residues. V was pared by 5 bases and J by 6 bases, with 13 bases between. The germline CDR1 and CDR2 sequences are MDHEN and SYDVKM.

J is TRBJ2-7 and V is TRBV6-5; 7 bases align to TRBD1. The germline V gene has CDR1 MNHEY and CDR2 SVGAGI. The V segment lost 6 bases and the J segment 0 bases; nucleotides outside the gene matches: 8. This CDR3 has 15 residues. The CDR3 region has the DNA TGTGCCAGCAGGCAACTCGGGACAGTCTCCTACGAGCAGTACTTC. Encoded protein: CASRQLGTVSYEQYF.

This chain connects TRBV6-2 or TRBV6-3 to TRBJ2-2; D might be TRBD1 (5 bases). The CDR3 sequence is 15 residues long. Germline V gives CDR1 MNHEY, CDR2 SVGEGT. V was cut by 5 bases and J by 4 bases, with 14 bases left in between. The CDR3 sequence: CASSRGQPRTGELFF. DNA of the CDR3: TGTGCCAGCAGTAGGGGCCAACCTCGCACCGGGGAGCTGTTTTTT.

The sample holds one count of this clone. This chain connects TRBV5-1 to TRBJ2-5; 7 positions match TRBD1. The V gene end was trimmed by 4 bases and the J gene end by 2 bases; junction bases not matched to a gene: 2. This CDR3 has 13 residues. Germline V lookup: CDR1 SGHRS, CDR2 YFSETQ. CDR3: CASSQGQQETQYF. CDR3 nucleotide sequence: TGCGCCAGCAGCCAGGGACAGCAAGAGACCCAGTACTTC.

Only one count was recorded for this clone. This rearrangement joins TRBV9 to TRBJ1-5; possibly TRBD1 for D (5 bases). Germline lookup yields CDR1 SGDLS and CDR2 YYNGEE. CDR3 length: 14 amino acids. V lost 0 bases, J lost 2 bases, and 6 bases lay in between. The CDR3 region is CASSVEGGNQPQHF. CDR3 nucleotide sequence: TGTGCCAGCAGCGTAGAAGGGGGCAATCAGCCCCAGCATTTT.

This sequence joins TRBV4-3 and TRBJ1-1; D not certain. Per germline, CDR1 LGHNA and CDR2 YSLEER. The CDR3 spans 16 residues. V lost 0 bases and J lost 1, with 12 bases in between. CDR3 DNA sequence: TGCGCCAGCAGCCAAGATGCCAGGTCACCGAACACTGAAGCTTTCTTT. It is translated as CASSQDARSPNTEAFF.

The chain recombines TRBV11-2 with TRBJ2-7, with 11 positions matching TRBD2. The CDR3 is made up of 16 amino acids. CDR1 is SGHAT, CDR2 FQNNGV, per germline. Trimming removed 5 bases from V and 0 bases from J; junction bases left unmatched: 6. CDR3: CASSPTSGGYSYEQYF. The CDR3 DNA sequence: TGTGCCAGCAGCCCTACTAGCGGGGGTTACTCCTACGAGCAGTACTTC. Full variable domain (missing parts from reference TRBV11-2 and TRBJ2-7): EAGVAQSPRYKIIEKRQSVAFWCNPISGHATLYWYQQILGQGPKLLIQFQNNGVVDDSQLPKDRFSAERLKGVDSTLKIQPAKLEDSAVYLCASSPTSGGYSYEQYFGPGTRLTVT.

The chain recombines TRBV7-9 with TRBJ2-7, with a tentative D call TRBD1 (6 bases). The ends were cut back, 6 bases at V and 5 bases at J, with 17 bases in the middle. This CDR3 is built from 14 residues. Germline V gene data show CDR1 as SEHNR and CDR2 as FQNEAQ (reference sequence). CDR3 region: CASSPSGTIHEQYF. The CDR3 DNA is TGTGCCAGCAGTCCATCCGGGACAATCCACGAGCAGTACTTC. Using reference TRBV7-9 and TRBJ2-7 for the parts outside the CDR3, the full variable domain is DTGVSQNPRHKITKRGQNVTFRCDPISEHNRLYWYRQTLGQGPEFLTYFQNEAQLEKSRLLSDRFSAERPKGSFSTLEIQRTEQGDSAMYLCASSPSGTIHEQYFGPGTRLTVT.

The chain links TRBV6-2 or TRBV6-3 to TRBJ1-2, with D tentatively TRBD1 (6 bases). The CDR3 loop spans 15 amino acids. Germline assignment: CDR1 MNHEY and CDR2 SVGEGT. V lost 2 bases to trimming and J lost 0 bases, with 10 bases between them. The CDR3 DNA reads as TGTGCCAGCAGTTACCAGGGGACGGCTAACTATGGCTACACCTTC. This gives the protein CASSYQGTANYGYTF.

The chain uses TRBV10-3 and TRBJ2-7; 7 positions agree with TRBD1. CDR1 and CDR2 from the germline V gene are ENHRY and SYGVKD. This CDR3 region has 14 residues. Unmatched junction bases numbered 13, after V lost 8 bases and J lost 6 bases. CDR3 protein: CAIGGQQGMGEQYF. The CDR3 DNA is TGTGCCATCGGGGGACAGCAGGGCATGGGCGAGCAGTACTTC.

The CDR3 coding sequence is TGTGCCATCAGTGAAAAACTGGGGGGAAAAGACGACGAGCAGTACTTC. Its translation is CAISEKLGGKDDEQYF. The rearrangement joins TRBV10-3 to TRBJ2-7; a weak D match, TRBD2 (6 bases). Germline V gene lookup returns CDR1 ENHRY and CDR2 SYGVKD. The CDR3 runs to 16 residues. Deletions cut 3 bases from V and 5 bases from J, with 20 bases between.

The CDR3 reads CASRTTGGTYEQYF. As DNA, the CDR3 is TGCGCCAGCCGTACGACAGGTGGAACCTACGAGCAGTACTTC. The gene calls are TRBV5-1 and TRBJ2-7; tentative D call: TRBD1 (6 bases). V was shortened by 7 bases and J by 2 bases, with 16 bases between the two germline ends. Germline assignment: CDR1 SGHRS and CDR2 YFSETQ. The CDR3 runs to 14 residues.

This rearrangement joins TRBV19 to TRBJ1-1, with 7 bases that match TRBD1. Germline trimming cut 4 bases from V and 0 bases from J; bases unmatched to any gene: 8. This CDR3 has 16 amino acids. CDR1 and CDR2 from the germline V gene are LNHDA and SQIVND (reference sequence). The CDR3 spells CASSRTPTGMNTEAFF. The CDR3 DNA follows: TGTGCCAGTAGTAGGACCCCGACAGGGATGAACACTGAAGCTTTCTTT. The full variable domain, in which reference TRBV19 and TRBJ1-1 provide the parts outside the CDR3, is DGGITQSPKYLFRKEGQNVTLSCEQNLNHDAMYWYRQDPGQGLRLIYYSQIVNDFQKGDIAEGYSVSREKKESFPLTVTSAQKNPTAFYLCASSRTPTGMNTEAFFGQGTRLTVV.

The chain has TRBV5-4 and TRBJ1-1; TRBD1 matches 7 bases. V shed 4 bases and J 6 bases; nucleotides not matched to a gene: 12. The CDR3 sequence is 15 residues long. Germline V gene sequence: CDR1 SGHNT, CDR2 YYREEE (reference sequence). The CDR3 is CASSEEGGGLAEAFF. DNA of the CDR3: TGTGCCAGCAGCGAGGAAGGGGGCGGGTTAGCTGAAGCTTTCTTT.

The chain couples TRBV11-3 to TRBJ2-1, with 9 bases identical to TRBD2. The V segment lost 5 bases and the J segment 3 bases; nucleotides outside the gene matches: 5. This CDR3 comprises 15 residues. The germline gives CDR1 SGHNT, CDR2 YENEEA. CDR3 sequence reads: CASSPGTSSYNEQFF. CDR3 in DNA: TGTGCCAGCAGCCCCGGGACTAGCAGCTACAATGAGCAGTTCTTC.

This clone came up once. The chain joins TRBV6-5 to TRBJ2-7, with 7 bases fitting TRBD2. There are 13 residues in the CDR3. CDR1 and CDR2 (germline): MNHEY, SVGAGI. The J segment lost 3 bases and the V segment lost 6 bases, leaving 5 bases of the junction unmatched. The chain's CDR3 is CASRSSGFYEQYF. The DNA for the CDR3 is TGTGCCAGCAGGAGTAGCGGGTTCTACGAGCAGTACTTC.

The CDR3 DNA reads as TGTGCCAGCAGTCTTGAACAGGAGATTAATGAAAAACTGTTTTTT. Amino acids: CASSLEQEINEKLFF. The chain is built from TRBV27 and TRBJ1-4, with D perhaps TRBD1 (5 bases). The CDR3 sequence is 15 residues long. Germline V lookup: CDR1 MNHEY, CDR2 SMNVEV (reference sequence). V lost 5 bases and J 4 bases, leaving 14 bases between the germline ends.